This entry lists 28 T cell receptor beta chains sequenced from one sample in a study of T cells after somatic rescue of genetic block (dated by TCRdb to 2020 to 2021). Receptor libraries were prepared by the immunoSEQ multiplex PCR assay. TCRdb holds this immuneACCESS table with in-frame rearrangements only. Some clones are missing; in checked studies, unresolved V genes explain under half, and the rest has no known cause. The sample table contains roughly 51,000 clones; only one count was recorded for 96% of them. The ten largest account for around 0.078% of the sample. What was sequenced was peripheral blood mononuclear cells (PBMCs). These receptors came from a child under two years old.

The genes are TRBV9 and TRBJ1-4; D is possibly TRBD1 (5 bases). V was trimmed by 1 base and J by 6 bases, leaving 10 bases between them. This CDR3 is built from 14 residues. Germline V gene data show CDR1 as SGDLS and CDR2 as YYNGEE. In nucleotides, the CDR3 is TGTGCCAGCAGCGTACAGGGCGTAGATGAAAAACTGTTTTTT. This gives the protein CASSVQGVDEKLFF.

With respect to this clone: A read error may produce the germline difference seen at one junction end. V gene TRBV5-1 combines with J gene TRBJ2-7, with D uncertain. The CDR3 sequence is 14 residues long. Germline V gene data show CDR1 as SGHRS and CDR2 as YFSETQ. The CDR3 spells CASSLGPRSYKQYF. The DNA of the CDR3 is TGCGCCAGCAGCTTGGGACCCCGCTCCTACAAGCAGTACTTC. Using reference TRBV5-1 and TRBJ2-7 for the parts outside the CDR3, the full variable domain is KAGVTQTPRYLIKTRGQQVTLSCSPISGHRSVSWYQQTPGQGLQFLFEYFSETQRNKGNFPGRFSGRQFSNSRSEMNVSTLELGDSALYLCASSLGPRSYKQYFGPGTRLTVT.

V and J are TRBV5-5 and TRBJ2-7; maybe TRBD1 (6 bases). Germline assignment: CDR1 SGHKS and CDR2 YYEKEE (reference sequence). The CDR3 spans 13 residues. Trimming took off 3 bases at V and 2 bases at J, with 9 bases between the two ends. In DNA, the CDR3 is TGTGCCAGCAGCTGGACAGTCCCCTACGAGCAGTACTTC. Translated, it gives CASSWTVPYEQYF.

This chain connects TRBV6-5 to TRBJ2-7; D not certain. This CDR3 comprises 13 residues. From germline, CDR1 is MNHEY and CDR2 SVGAGI. Trimming cost V 4 bases and J 3 bases, with 10 bases left between them. This CDR3 reads CASSFSLNYEQYF. The CDR3 nucleotides are TGTGCCAGCAGTTTTTCCTTGAACTACGAGCAGTACTTC.

The CDR3 nucleotides read TGCGCCAGCAGCTTGTGGTCGAGCGACACCGGGGAGCTGTTTTTT. The encoded protein is CASSLWSSDTGELFF. J is TRBJ2-2 and V is TRBV5-1; D gene unclear. V was shortened by 1 base and J by 3 bases, with 10 bases between the two germline ends. The CDR3 contains 15 residues. Germline assignment: CDR1 SGHRS and CDR2 YFSETQ.

J is TRBJ2-7 and V is TRBV12-5; possible D gene TRBD1, 6 bases. The CDR3 contains 14 residues. Germline CDR1 and CDR2: LGHNT and FRNRAP. Trimming cost V 5 bases and J 2 bases, with 13 bases left between them. The CDR3 nucleotides read TGTGCTAGTGGTATAGGGGGTTTGACCTACGAGCAGTACTTC. Protein product: CASGIGGLTYEQYF.

The genes are TRBV7-9 and TRBJ2-7; 11 bases line up with TRBD2. V shed 2 bases, J shed 3 bases, and the junction held 12 bases outside the gene matches. The CDR3 is 18 amino acids. Germline assignment: CDR1 SEHNR and CDR2 FQNEAQ (reference sequence). In DNA, the CDR3 is TGTGCCAGCAGCTTAACGCGAGGTAGCGGGAGGGGGTTCTACGAGCAGTACTTC. Translated: CASSLTRGSGRGFYEQYF.

The chain is built from TRBV18 and TRBJ2-7; D is uncertain. The ends were cut back, 2 bases at V and 3 bases at J, with 8 bases in the middle. Germline CDR1 reads KGHSH; CDR2 reads LQKENI. The CDR3 contains 13 residues. CDR3 DNA: TGTGCCAGCTCACCAGGCCGAAACTACGAGCAGTACTTC. Translating gives CASSPGRNYEQYF.

This rearrangement joins TRBV18 to TRBJ2-1, with a tentative D call TRBD1 (6 bases). The V end was cut by 6 bases, the J end by 8 bases, with 17 bases between. The CDR3 has 14 amino acids. The germline V gene has CDR1 KGHSH and CDR2 LQKENI. The CDR3 bases are TGTGCCAGCTCCCGAACAACAGGGATCGATGAGCAGTTCTTC. Amino acids: CASSRTTGIDEQFF.

The chain is built from TRBV7-9 and TRBJ2-1, with 11 bases aligning to TRBD2. J lost 4 bases, V lost 5 bases, and 7 bases had no gene match. The CDR3 sequence is 16 residues long. CDR1 is SEHNR and CDR2 is FQNEAQ in the germline V gene (reference sequence). CDR3 sequence (DNA): TGTGCCAGCAGCATTTCTAGCGGGAGGCGTTACAATGAGCAGTTCTTC. Translated, it gives CASSISSGRRYNEQFF. The variable domain in full, completed from reference TRBV7-9 and TRBJ2-1, reads DTGVSQNPRHKITKRGQNVTFRCDPISEHNRLYWYRQTLGQGPEFLTYFQNEAQLEKSRLLSDRFSAERPKGSFSTLEIQRTEQGDSAMYLCASSISSGRRYNEQFFGPGTRLTVL.

This chain joins TRBV5-1 and TRBJ2-2; TRBD2 agrees at 10 bases. Germline V gene data show CDR1 as SGHRS and CDR2 as YFSETQ. This CDR3 has 16 amino acids. Losses at the gene ends were 4 bases for V and 1 base for J; bases not matched to a gene: 4. CDR3 protein: CASSLTSGQNTGELFF. CDR3 bases: TGCGCCAGCAGCCTGACTAGCGGGCAGAACACCGGGGAGCTGTTTTTT.

The chain has TRBV30 and TRBJ2-5; tentatively, D is TRBD2 (7 bases). Trimming stripped 1 base from V and 5 bases from J, with 8 bases between. Germline CDR1 and CDR2: GTSNPN and SVGIG (reference sequence). The CDR3 covers 12 residues. This CDR3 is CAWSEGGETQYF. The CDR3 nucleotides read TGTGCCTGGAGTGAGGGGGGGGAGACCCAGTACTTC.

Turning to this clone: This CDR3 is also generated by other DNA sequences in the sample. This chain connects TRBV7-2 to TRBJ2-3; D is ambiguous. Germline values: CDR1 SGHTA, CDR2 FQGNSA. CDR3 size: 12 residues. Trimming took 5 bases from V and 2 from J, leaving 5 bases between them. The CDR3 nucleotides are TGTGCCAGCAGCCCCAACACAGATACGCAGTATTTT. It codes for CASSPNTDTQYF.

The chain couples TRBV14 to TRBJ2-3; 14 bases align to TRBD2. Germline CDR1 is SGHDN and CDR2 is FVKESK. This CDR3 is built from 16 residues. V shed 1 base and J 3 bases; nucleotides not matched to a gene: 0. Here the CDR3 reads CASSQGLAGGTDTQYF. Here the CDR3 DNA reads TGTGCCAGCAGCCAAGGACTAGCGGGAGGGACAGATACGCAGTATTTT.

V gene TRBV4-1 combines with J gene TRBJ2-2; D possibly matches TRBD1 or TRBD2 (5 bases each). V dropped 3 bases and J dropped 1 base, with 9 bases sitting between them. CDR3 length equals 15 residues. The V gene's germline CDR1 is MGHRA and CDR2 YSYEKL. In nucleotides, the CDR3 is TGCGCCAGCAGCCACGGGACGGTGAACACCGGGGAGCTGTTTTTT. Translation gives CASSHGTVNTGELFF.

The chain uses TRBV5-6 and TRBJ2-7, with a possible D match to TRBD1 (5 bases). This CDR3 spans 14 amino acids. V was trimmed by 1 base and J by 3 bases, leaving 11 bases between them. CDR1 and CDR2 from the germline V gene are SGHDT and YYEEEE. The CDR3: CASSLLRENYEQYF. CDR3 coding DNA: TGTGCCAGCAGCTTGCTCAGGGAAAACTACGAGCAGTACTTC. Looking up the rest from reference TRBV5-6 and TRBJ2-7 gives the full variable domain: DAGVTQSPTHLIKTRGQQVTLRCSPKSGHDTVSWYQQALGQGPQFIFQYYEEEERQRGNFPDRFSGHQFPNYSSELNVNALLLGDSALYLCASSLLRENYEQYFGPGTRLTVT.

The V call is TRBV4-1, the J call TRBJ1-1; possibly TRBD1 for D (6 bases). Per the germline V gene, CDR1 is MGHRA and CDR2 is YSYEKL. The germline V and J ends were trimmed by 6 bases and 11 bases, with 19 bases remaining between them. The length of the CDR3 is 13 residues. The chain's CDR3 is CASRPKGGRGAFF. In DNA, the CDR3 is TGCGCCAGCAGGCCTAAGGGGGGGCGAGGGGCTTTCTTT.

V is TRBV5-1 and J is TRBJ2-3, with D uncertain. The germline V and J ends were trimmed by 2 bases and 1 base, with 2 bases remaining between them. This CDR3 spans 12 amino acids. Germline CDR1 and CDR2: SGHRS and YFSETQ. As DNA, the CDR3 is TGCGCCAGCAGCTTCCGCACAGATACGCAGTATTTT. This encodes CASSFRTDTQYF.

The rearrangement joins TRBV4-3 to TRBJ1-6; D is perhaps TRBD1 (5 bases). The CDR3 has 14 residues. Trimming left V 3 bases short and J 6 bases short, with 9 bases between. Germline V gene sequence: CDR1 LGHNA, CDR2 YSLEER. The chain's CDR3 is CASSHRVLNSPLHF. The CDR3 DNA reads TGCGCCAGCAGCCACAGGGTCCTTAATTCACCCCTCCACTTT.

This rearrangement joins TRBV4-1 to TRBJ2-1; D possibly matches TRBD1 or TRBD2 (6 bases each). CDR1 MGHRA and CDR2 YSYEKL come from the germline V gene. The germline V and J ends were trimmed by 1 base and 8 bases, with 12 bases remaining between them. The CDR3 covers 14 residues. CDR3 region: CASSQVSGGHEQFF. The CDR3 coding sequence is TGCGCCAGCAGCCAAGTTTCCGGGGGCCATGAGCAGTTCTTC.

CDR3 amino acids: CASSLGQTSTDTQYF. CDR3 nucleotides: TGTGCCAGCAGCTTAGGGCAGACTAGCACAGATACGCAGTATTTT. The rearrangement joins TRBV11-3 to TRBJ2-3; D unresolved. With 1 base removed from V and 0 bases from J, the gap between germline ends came to 8 bases. The CDR3 is 15 residues long. From germline, CDR1 is SGHNT and CDR2 YENEEA.

The rearrangement uses TRBV7-9 and TRBJ2-5; 8 bases align to TRBD1. CDR3 size: 13 residues. The V segment lost 5 bases and the J segment 4 bases; nucleotides outside the gene matches: 3. The germline CDR1 and CDR2 sequences are SEHNR and FQNEAQ (reference sequence). The CDR3 DNA is TGTGCCAGCAGCCCCGGACAGGGAGAGACCCAGTACTTC. Translation gives CASSPGQGETQYF. The full variable domain, rest sourced from reference TRBV7-9 and TRBJ2-5, is DTGVSQNPRHKITKRGQNVTFRCDPISEHNRLYWYRQTLGQGPEFLTYFQNEAQLEKSRLLSDRFSAERPKGSFSTLEIQRTEQGDSAMYLCASSPGQGETQYFGPGTRLLVL.

For this clone: The same CDR3 can be traced to other DNA sequences in this sample. The V gene is TRBV7-2, the J gene TRBJ2-7, with D uncertain. Germline CDR1 SGHTA, CDR2 FQGNSA. V was pared by 3 bases and J by 2 bases, with 5 bases between. This CDR3 has 12 amino acids. This CDR3 is CASSLATYEQYF. The CDR3 DNA reads as TGTGCCAGCAGCTTGGCTACCTACGAGCAGTACTTC.

This clone was counted a single time. The V and J genes are TRBV27 and TRBJ2-1, with TRBD2 matching over 9 bases. Per germline, CDR1 MNHEY and CDR2 SMNVEV (reference sequence). This CDR3 comprises 16 residues. The ends lost 4 bases at V and 4 bases at J; junction bases unmatched: 8. The CDR3, as DNA: TGTGCCAGCAGTTACTTAGCGGGAGCACCATACAATGAGCAGTTCTTC. Encoded protein: CASSYLAGAPYNEQFF.

This chain connects TRBV19 to TRBJ1-2, with 11 bases aligning to TRBD1. The CDR3 runs to 14 residues. Germline trimming cut 6 bases from V and 4 bases from J; bases unmatched to any gene: 4. CDR1 and CDR2 from the germline V gene are LNHDA and SQIVND (reference sequence). This chain's CDR3 is CASSSGQGGYGYTF. Written as DNA, the CDR3 is TGTGCCAGTAGCTCGGGACAGGGGGGCTATGGCTACACCTTC.

This chain uses TRBV11-2 with TRBJ2-2; TRBD1 matches 8 bases. V was clipped by 2 bases and J by 5 bases; unmatched bases: 4. The CDR3 is 15 amino acids. The germline gives CDR1 SGHAT, CDR2 FQNNGV. DNA for the CDR3: TGTGCCAGCAGCTTATCCAGGGGGCGAACCGGGGAGCTGTTTTTT. Its translation is CASSLSRGRTGELFF.

The chain's CDR3 is CASTKGSNQPQHF. The CDR3 DNA follows: TGTGCCAGCACGAAGGGGAGCAATCAGCCCCAGCATTTT. The gene calls are TRBV2 and TRBJ1-5; D is perhaps TRBD1 (5 bases). From germline, CDR1 is SNHLY and CDR2 FYNNEI. The V end was cut by 7 bases, the J end by 1 base, with 8 bases between. This CDR3 contains 13 residues.

The chain carries TRBV27 and TRBJ2-5; no definite D call. The CDR3 length is 12 residues. The V end was cut by 6 bases, the J end by 11 bases, with 16 bases between. The V gene's germline CDR1 is MNHEY and CDR2 SMNVEV (reference sequence). CDR3 bases: TGTGCCAGCAGGGAAATTCGACTTGAGCAGTACTTC. It encodes CASREIRLEQYF.